This T cell receptor beta chain emerged from a study of neurological immune-mediated disorders. This clonotype was counted only a few times. TCRdb used MiXCR to reprocess the 5' RACE reads, holding one entry per CDR3 protein. The table includes some 86,000 distinct CDR3 sequences, 2.5% to 3% detected once. Germline CDR1 SGHTA, CDR2 FQGNSA. The CDR3 loop spans 13 amino acids. Trimming shortened V by 1 base and J by 3 bases, and 3 bases separated the two germline ends. The sample comprised PBMCs. The chain links TRBV7-2 to TRBJ2-2; D uncertain. This receptor was taken from a woman in her twenties or thirties with multiple sclerosis. In DNA form, the CDR3 reads TGTGCCAGCAGCTTAGACTACACCGGGGAGCTGTTTTTT. Protein: CASSLDYTGELFF.